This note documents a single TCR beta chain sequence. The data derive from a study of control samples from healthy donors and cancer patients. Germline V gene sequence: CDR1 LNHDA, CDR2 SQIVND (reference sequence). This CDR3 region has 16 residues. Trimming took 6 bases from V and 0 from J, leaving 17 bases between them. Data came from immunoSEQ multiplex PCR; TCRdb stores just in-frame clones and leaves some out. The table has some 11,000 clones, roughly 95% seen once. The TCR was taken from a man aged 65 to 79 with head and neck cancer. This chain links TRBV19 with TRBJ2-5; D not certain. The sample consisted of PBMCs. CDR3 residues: CASSLGGVGYQETQYF. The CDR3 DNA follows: TGTGCCAGTAGCCTCGGCGGCGTGGGTTACCAAGAGACCCAGTACTTC.